The 3 T cell receptor beta chains in this list originate from one sample, sequenced in a study of long-term antiretroviral therapy in people with HIV. Sequencing used immunoSEQ v3.0 at survey level. Libraries were prepared by immunoSEQ multiplex PCR; TCRdb keeps only in-frame clonotypes and omits some of them. The sample contains 34,000 or so clones, 85% of which appear only once. The sequenced sample was unsorted PBMCs, obtained about 3.3 years after starting antiretroviral therapy. All receptors derive from a young man with HIV.

This rearrangement joins TRBV19 to TRBJ1-1; 8 bases line up with TRBD1. V was clipped by 5 bases and J by 1 base; unmatched bases: 6. The germline V gene encodes CDR1 LNHDA and CDR2 SQIVND (reference sequence). The CDR3 loop spans 15 amino acids. The CDR3 DNA is TGTGCCAGTAGTTCAGGGGGCTGGGAGAACACTGAAGCTTTCTTT. Its protein is CASSSGGWENTEAFF.

The chain combines TRBV19 with TRBJ2-3; D is possibly TRBD1 or TRBD2 (5 bases each). The CDR3 consists of 15 residues. The germline CDR1 and CDR2 sequences are LNHDA and SQIVND (reference sequence). V was cut by 6 bases and J by 0 bases, with 13 bases left in between. The DNA for the CDR3 is TGTGCCAGTAGGGAGAGGGGCGTCAGCACAGATACGCAGTATTTT. Translating it yields CASRERGVSTDTQYF.

This chain links TRBV2 with TRBJ1-1; 8 bases map to TRBD1. Trimming took 8 bases from V and 4 from J; bases not matched to a gene: 9. Germline V CDR1 and CDR2: SNHLY, FYNNEI. This CDR3 comprises 14 residues. The CDR3 DNA reads TGTGCCAGCTCGCGGACAGGGCTGGGCACTGAAGCTTTCTTT. Its translation: CASSRTGLGTEAFF.